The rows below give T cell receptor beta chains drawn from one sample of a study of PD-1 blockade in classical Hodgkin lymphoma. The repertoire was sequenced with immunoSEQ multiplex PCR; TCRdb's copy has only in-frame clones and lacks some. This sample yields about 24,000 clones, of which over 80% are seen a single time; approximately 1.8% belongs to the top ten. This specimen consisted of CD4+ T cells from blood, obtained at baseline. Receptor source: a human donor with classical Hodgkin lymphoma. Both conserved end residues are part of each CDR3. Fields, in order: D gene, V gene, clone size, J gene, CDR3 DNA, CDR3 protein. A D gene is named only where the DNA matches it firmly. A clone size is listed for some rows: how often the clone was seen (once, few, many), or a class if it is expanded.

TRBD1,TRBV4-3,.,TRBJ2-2,TGCGCCAGCAGCCTTTGGACAGGTGTCCGCACCGGGGAGCTGTTTTTT,CASSLWTGVRTGELFF
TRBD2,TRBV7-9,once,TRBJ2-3,TGTGCCAGCAGCCCTCGAGGACTAGCGGGGAGGACAGATACGCAGTATTTT,CASSPRGLAGRTDTQYF
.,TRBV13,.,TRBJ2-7,TGTGCCAGCAGCTCGAGGGTAATGTCCGAGCAGTACTTC,CASSSRVMSEQYF
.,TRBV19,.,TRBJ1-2,TGTGCCAGTAGTATAGAGCGACGGACTAGGGGAGGCTACACCTTC,CASSIERRTRGGYTF
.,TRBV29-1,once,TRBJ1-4,TGCAGCGTTGACCGGGGAAATGATGAAAAACTGTTTTTT,CSVDRGNDEKLFF
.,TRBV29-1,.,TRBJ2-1,TGCAGCGTTACGGCAAGCTACAATGAGCAGTTCTTC,CSVTASYNEQFF
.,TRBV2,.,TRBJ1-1,TGTGCCAGCACCCTTAGGCGGGTGAACACTGAAGCTTTCTTT,CASTLRRVNTEAFF
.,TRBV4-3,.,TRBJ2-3,TGCGCCAGCAGCCAAGGAGCTACGGGGAATACAGATACGCAGTATTTT,CASSQGATGNTDTQYF
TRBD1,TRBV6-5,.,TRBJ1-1,TGTGCCAGCAGTTACCGCCGGGACAGAGAAGCTTTCTTT,CASSYRRDREAFF
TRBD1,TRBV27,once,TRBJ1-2,TGTGCCAGCAGTTTAGTGGGGGGAGGCAGGGGGCTTAACTATGGCTACACCTTC,CASSLVGGGRGLNYGYTF
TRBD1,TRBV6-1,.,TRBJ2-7,TGTGCCAGCTATTTAGCCGGGACAGGGACCTACGAGCAGTACTTC,CASYLAGTGTYEQYF
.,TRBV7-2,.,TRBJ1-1,TGTGCCAGCAGCCGCTGGGGGGGGAACACTGAAGCTTTCTTT,CASSRWGGNTEAFF
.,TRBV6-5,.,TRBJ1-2,TGTGCCAGCAGTTACGATTATCAGGGAAACTATGGCTACACCTTC,CASSYDYQGNYGYTF
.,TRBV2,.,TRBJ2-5,TGTGCCAGCAGTGGAGAATACCAAGAGACCCAGTACTTC,CASSGEYQETQYF
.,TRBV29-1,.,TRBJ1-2,TGCAGCGTTGACCGGACCGGAAACTATGGCTACACCTTC,CSVDRTGNYGYTF